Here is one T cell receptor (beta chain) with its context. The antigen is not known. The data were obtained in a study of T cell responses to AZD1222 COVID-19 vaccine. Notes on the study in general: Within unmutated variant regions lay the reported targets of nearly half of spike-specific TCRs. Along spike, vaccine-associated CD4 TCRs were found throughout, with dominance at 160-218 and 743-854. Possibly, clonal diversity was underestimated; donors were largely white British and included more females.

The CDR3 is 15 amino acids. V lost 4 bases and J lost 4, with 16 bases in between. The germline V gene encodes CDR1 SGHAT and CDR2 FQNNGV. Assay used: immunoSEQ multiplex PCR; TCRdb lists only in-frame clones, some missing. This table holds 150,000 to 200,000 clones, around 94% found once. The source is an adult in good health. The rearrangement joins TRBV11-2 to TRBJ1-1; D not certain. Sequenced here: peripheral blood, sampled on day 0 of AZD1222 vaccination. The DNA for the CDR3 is TGTGCCAGCAGCTGCGCGGGAGTTGAAAGCACTGAAGCTTTCTTT. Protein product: CASSCAGVESTEAFF.